Presented here are 10 T cell receptor beta chains from one specimen sequenced in a study of vaccination and CD4 T cells after COVID-19. The Oncomine TCR Beta short-read assay was applied to DNA of cultured CD4+ T cells. TCRdb re-derived calls from the PCR reads in MiXCR, one entry per CDR3 protein. The table has about 20,000 distinct CDR3 sequences, 66% seen once. Antigens of these TCRs are unknown. Treatment given: approximately nine-day PBMC culture with coronavirus spike peptide pools or control peptides (ViraFEST assay). The sample consisted of CD4+ T cells from blood, cultured in vitro. These receptors were collected from a human donor who had recovered from COVID-19.

CDR3 in amino acids: CASSHRAGRGRTQYF. The CDR3 DNA follows: TGTGCCAGTAGTCATAGGGCCGGGAGAGGTAGGACCCAGTACTTC. The chain couples TRBV19 to TRBJ2-5; D is possibly TRBD2 (6 bases). V lost 5 bases and J 7 bases, leaving 20 bases between the germline ends. Germline V lookup: CDR1 LNHDA, CDR2 SQIVND (reference sequence). The CDR3 has 15 residues.

The genes are TRBV20-1 and TRBJ2-3, with D unresolved. The CDR3 runs to 10 residues. The germline gives CDR1 DFQATT, CDR2 SNEGSKA (reference sequence). CDR3 sequence (DNA): TGCAGCCCCCATGGGGATACGCAGTATTTT. It yields the protein CSPHGDTQYF.

V and J are TRBV20-1 and TRBJ2-3; TRBD2 aligns across 13 bases. V lost 5 bases to trimming and J lost 3 bases; unmatched junction nucleotides: 5. The germline CDR1 and CDR2 sequences are DFQATT and SNEGSKA (reference sequence). The CDR3 covers 15 residues. The CDR3 region has the DNA TGCAGTGCTTATAGACTAGCGGGAGGTACAGATACGCAGTATTTT. As protein: CSAYRLAGGTDTQYF.

This clonotype was counted between two and nine times. This chain connects TRBV2 to TRBJ1-2; possibly TRBD1 for D (5 bases). The CDR3 is 12 residues long. CDR1 is SNHLY, CDR2 FYNNEI, per germline. The ends were cut back, 2 bases at V and 8 bases at J, with 9 bases in the middle. CDR3 loop: CASSERAGGYTF. In DNA form, the CDR3 reads TGTGCCAGCAGTGAAAGGGCAGGGGGCTACACCTTC.

Notes on this clonotype: One junction end does not reproduce the germline sequence, and a read error may be involved. The chain has TRBV6-1 and TRBJ1-1; 7 nucleotides line up with TRBD1. CDR1 and CDR2 from the germline V gene are MNHNS and SASEGT. CDR3 size: 14 residues. CDR3 sequence (DNA): TGTGCCATCAGTGAGTCTGGGACAGTTGTTTTGGCTTTCTTT. The encoded protein is CAISESGTVVLAFF.

The rearrangement links TRBV5-5 to TRBJ1-6; D unresolved. Germline V lookup: CDR1 SGHKS, CDR2 YYEKEE (reference sequence). The ends were cut back, 4 bases at V and 10 bases at J, with 15 bases in the middle. The CDR3 has 14 amino acids. CDR3 sequence: CASSTREPGSPLHF. Here the CDR3 DNA reads TGTGCCAGCAGCACGAGGGAGCCGGGGTCACCCCTCCACTTT. Supplemented by reference TRBV5-5 and TRBJ1-6, the full variable domain reads DAGVTQSPTHLIKTRGQQVTLRCSPISGHKSVSWYQQVLGQGPQFIFQYYEKEERGRGNFPDRFSARQFPNYSSELNVNALLLGDSALYLCASSTREPGSPLHFGNGTRLTVT.

This clonotype was observed a handful of times. V usage is TRBV6-1 and J usage is TRBJ2-7, with TRBD2 matching 11 bases. Per the germline V gene, CDR1 is MNHNS and CDR2 is SASEGT. The CDR3 is made up of 15 amino acids. J lost 2 bases, V lost 0 bases, and 0 bases had no gene match. CDR3 DNA: TGTGCCAGCAGTGAAGCTAGCGGGGGGGCCTACGAGCAGTACTTC. Protein sequence: CASSEASGGAYEQYF.

This chain links TRBV15 with TRBJ2-7; no firm D call. Trimming removed 1 base from V and 1 base from J, with 17 bases in between. The CDR3 spans 17 residues. The germline V gene encodes CDR1 LNHNV and CDR2 YYDKDF (reference sequence). CDR3 loop: CATSRAELRSRSYEQYF. As DNA, the CDR3 is TGTGCCACCAGCAGAGCGGAATTGCGGAGTCGGTCCTACGAGCAGTACTTC.

The chain couples TRBV6-1 to TRBJ2-1; 8 nucleotides align to TRBD1. In germline, CDR1 is MNHNS, CDR2 SASEGT. This CDR3 region has 14 residues. The J segment lost 10 bases and the V segment lost 1 base, leaving 6 bases of the junction unmatched. CDR3 protein: CASSEGQGLWEQFF. The DNA of the CDR3 is TGTGCCAGCAGTGAAGGACAGGGGCTTTGGGAGCAGTTCTTC.

The chain has TRBV25-1 and TRBJ2-5, with D perhaps TRBD1 (6 bases). This CDR3 comprises 14 residues. CDR1 MGHDK and CDR2 SYGVNS come from the germline V gene. Deletions cut 1 base from V and 3 bases from J, with 9 bases between. CDR3 nucleotides: TGTGCCAGCAGTGAATGGACAGAAGAAGAGACCCAGTACTTC. Translation: CASSEWTEEETQYF.